This TCR beta chain stems from a study of blood T cell repertoires in COVID-19. In the study overall: The origin of the acute and convalescent COVID-19 samples was the United States, Italy and Spain.

Deletions cut 7 bases from V and 5 bases from J, with 18 bases between. The CDR3 is 13 residues long. The germline V gene has CDR1 SQVTM and CDR2 ANQGSEA. The table lists this clone with a count of one. Clones were read by immunoSEQ multiplex PCR, and TCRdb kept only the in-frame ones, dropping some. The top ten hold 0.76% of the sample, which has approximately 200,000 clones, roughly 92% seen once. The material sequenced was peripheral blood. The sequence was obtained from a man aged 25-45 years with COVID-19, enrolled during active disease. The chain has TRBV29-1 and TRBJ2-7; tentative D call: TRBD1 (7 bases). DNA of the CDR3: TGCAGCGCCTCGACAGGGAGGTTTAACGAGCAGTACTTC. Translation: CSASTGRFNEQYF.